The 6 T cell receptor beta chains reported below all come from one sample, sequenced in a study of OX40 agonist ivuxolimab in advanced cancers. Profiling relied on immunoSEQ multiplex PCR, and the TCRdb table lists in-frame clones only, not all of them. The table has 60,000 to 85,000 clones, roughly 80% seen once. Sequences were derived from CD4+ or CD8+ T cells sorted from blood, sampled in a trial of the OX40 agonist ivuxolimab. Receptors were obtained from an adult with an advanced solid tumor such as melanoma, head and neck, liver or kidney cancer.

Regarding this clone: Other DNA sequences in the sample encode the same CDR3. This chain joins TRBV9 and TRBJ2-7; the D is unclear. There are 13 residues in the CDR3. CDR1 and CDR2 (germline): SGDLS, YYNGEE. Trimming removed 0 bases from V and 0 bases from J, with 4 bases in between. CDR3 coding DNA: TGTGCCAGCAGCGTAGGCCCCTCCTACGAGCAGTACTTC. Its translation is CASSVGPSYEQYF.

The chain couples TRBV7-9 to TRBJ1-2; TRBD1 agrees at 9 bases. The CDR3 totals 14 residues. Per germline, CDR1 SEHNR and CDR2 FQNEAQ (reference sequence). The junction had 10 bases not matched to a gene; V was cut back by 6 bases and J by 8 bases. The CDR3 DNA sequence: TGTGCCAGCAGACAATCGGGACAGGGCGCGGGCTACACCTTC. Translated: CASRQSGQGAGYTF.

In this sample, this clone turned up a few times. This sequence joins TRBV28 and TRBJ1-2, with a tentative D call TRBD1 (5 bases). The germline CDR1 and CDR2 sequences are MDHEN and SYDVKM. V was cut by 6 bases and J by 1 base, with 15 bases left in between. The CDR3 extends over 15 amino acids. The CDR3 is CASRDTGTDNYGYTF. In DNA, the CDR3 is TGTGCCAGCAGGGATACCGGGACGGATAACTATGGCTACACCTTC.

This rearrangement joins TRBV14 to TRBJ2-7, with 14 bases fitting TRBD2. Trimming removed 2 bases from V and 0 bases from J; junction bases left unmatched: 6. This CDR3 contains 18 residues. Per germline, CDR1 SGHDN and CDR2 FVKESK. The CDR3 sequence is CASSQLGLAGALSYEQYF. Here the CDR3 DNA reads TGTGCCAGCAGCCAACTGGGACTAGCGGGAGCCCTCTCCTACGAGCAGTACTTC.

The CDR3 sequence is CASSESSYNEQFF. CDR3 DNA sequence: TGCGCCAGCAGTGAATCGTCCTACAATGAGCAGTTCTTC. The gene calls are TRBV10-2 and TRBJ2-1; the D is unclear. Trimming cost V 3 bases and J 1 base, with 4 bases left between them. Germline lookup yields CDR1 WSHSY and CDR2 SAAADI. The length of the CDR3 is 13 residues.

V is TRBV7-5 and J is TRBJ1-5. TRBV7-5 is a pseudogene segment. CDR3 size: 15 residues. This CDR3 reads CVRSFLGCGNQPQHF. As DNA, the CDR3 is TGTGTCAGAAGCTTCCTGGGGTGCGGCAATCAGCCCCAGCATTTT.